Shown below are 9 T cell receptor beta chains from a single sample sequenced in a study of identical twins. Each CDR3 protein gets one entry after TCRdb re-called the 5' RACE reads with MiXCR. The sample has more than 650,000 distinct CDR3 sequences, 5.5% to 7.5% seen once; the top ten hold under 2%. Sequenced: naive T cells sorted from blood. The receptor set was obtained from a man aged 18 to 29 in good health.

The chain uses TRBV18 and TRBJ2-5, with unresolved D. There are 14 residues in the CDR3. V was pared by 0 bases and J by 7 bases, with 12 bases between. The germline CDR1 and CDR2 sequences are KGHSH and LQKENI. The CDR3 here is CASSPPGSVGTQYF. CDR3 DNA sequence: TGTGCCAGCTCACCACCGGGGTCGGTCGGGACCCAGTACTTC.

There are many counts of this clonotype. The V gene is TRBV12-3 or TRBV12-4, the J gene TRBJ2-2; a possible D gene is TRBD1 (5 bases). V was cut by 2 bases and J by 4 bases, with 11 bases left in between. The CDR3 runs 15 residues. The CDR3 loop reads CASSLTPDITGELFF. The DNA for the CDR3 is TGTGCCAGCAGTTTAACCCCGGACATCACCGGGGAGCTGTTTTTT.

In its sample, this clonotype was seen a few times. V usage is TRBV9 and J usage is TRBJ1-2; D gene unclear. V lost 2 bases and J 7 bases, leaving 9 bases between the germline ends. Germline V gene data show CDR1 as SGDLS and CDR2 as YYNGEE. The CDR3 is 12 amino acids. CDR3 nucleotide sequence: TGTGCCAGCAGCGTGGGCCGATCTGGCTACACCTTC. This gives the protein CASSVGRSGYTF.

Comments on this clonotype: A much larger clone differs from this one at a single base, so this may be a read error. The rearrangement joins TRBV10-2 to TRBJ2-3; 9 nucleotides match TRBD2. Germline-derived CDR1 and CDR2 are WSHSY and SAAADI. The CDR3 extends over 17 amino acids. The CDR3: CPSISSGTVGGTDTQYF. CDR3 DNA sequence: TGCCCCAGCATCTCTAGCGGGACAGTCGGTGGCACAGATACGCAGTATTTT.

In this sample, this clonotype turned up many times. The chain couples TRBV27 to TRBJ2-7; 12 bases are a match to TRBD1. J gave up 7 bases and V 5 bases, and 9 bases lay outside the gene matches. The length of the CDR3 is 15 residues. Per the germline V gene, CDR1 is MNHEY and CDR2 is SMNVEV (reference sequence). The CDR3 DNA follows: TGTGCCAGCAGTCTCCTCCGGGACAGGGGGCATGAGCAGTACTTC. The encoded protein is CASSLLRDRGHEQYF.

This clonotype was detected only a few times. The rearrangement links TRBV20-1 to TRBJ2-1; tentative D call: TRBD2 (5 bases). Germline CDR1 and CDR2: DFQATT and SNEGSKA (reference sequence). The CDR3 consists of 13 residues. Deletions cut 3 bases from V and 5 bases from J, with 11 bases between. The CDR3 nucleotides read TGCAGTGCTAGTAGGCGGGCCAACAATGAGCAGTTCTTC. Its translation: CSASRRANNEQFF.

This clonotype has ten or more counts. The rearrangement links TRBV5-1 to TRBJ2-7; a weak D match, TRBD1 (6 bases). Germline V gene sequence: CDR1 SGHRS, CDR2 YFSETQ. V was clipped by 0 bases and J by 6 bases, with 13 bases between them. This CDR3 has 14 amino acids. The CDR3 nucleotides are TGCGCCAGCAGCTTGGTACAGGGATTGGGCGAGCAGTACTTC. Residues: CASSLVQGLGEQYF.

This chain uses TRBV7-9 with TRBJ1-1; D call uncertain. V dropped 4 bases and J dropped 0 bases, with 12 bases sitting between them. CDR1 SEHNR and CDR2 FQNEAQ come from the germline V gene (reference sequence). CDR3 size: 15 residues. CDR3 sequence reads: CASSSWTAVNTEAFF. CDR3 nucleotide sequence: TGTGCCAGCAGCTCCTGGACGGCGGTGAACACTGAAGCTTTCTTT.

The table lists this clonotype with a few counts. CDR3 protein: CAWSGSSYNEQFF. DNA for the CDR3: TGTGCCTGGAGTGGGAGCTCCTACAATGAGCAGTTCTTC. The chain couples TRBV30 to TRBJ2-1; D unclear. This CDR3 is built from 13 residues. V shed 1 base and J shed 0 bases, with 4 bases lying between them. The germline V gene encodes CDR1 GTSNPN and CDR2 SVGIG (reference sequence). Full variable domain (outside the CDR3, taken from reference TRBV30 and TRBJ2-1): SQTIHQWPATLVQPVGSPLSLECTVEGTSNPNLYWYRQAAGRGLQLLFYSVGIGQISSEVPQNLSASRPQDRQFILSSKKLLLSDSGFYLCAWSGSSYNEQFFGPGTRLTVL.